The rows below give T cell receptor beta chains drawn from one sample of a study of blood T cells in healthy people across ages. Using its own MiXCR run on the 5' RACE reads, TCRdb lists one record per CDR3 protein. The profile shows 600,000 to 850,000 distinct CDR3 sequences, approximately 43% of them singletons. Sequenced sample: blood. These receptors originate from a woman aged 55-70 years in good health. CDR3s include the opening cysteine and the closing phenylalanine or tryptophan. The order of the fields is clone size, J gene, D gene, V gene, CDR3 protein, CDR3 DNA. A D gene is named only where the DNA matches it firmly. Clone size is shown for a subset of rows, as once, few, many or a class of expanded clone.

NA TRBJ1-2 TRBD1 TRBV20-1 CSAMDREAGGYTF TGCAGTGCTATGGACAGGGAGGCAGGTGGCTACACCTTT
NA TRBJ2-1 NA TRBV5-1 CASRETGPYNEQFF TGCGCCAGCAGGGAGACGGGGCCCTACAATGAGCAGTTCTTC
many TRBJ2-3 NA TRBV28 CASRLTGTDTQYF TGTGCCAGCAGATTGACAGGCACAGATACGCAGTATTTT
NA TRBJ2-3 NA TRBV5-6 CASSLGVRGSYTQYF TGTGCCAGCAGCTTGGGAGTTAGAGGGTCCTATACGCAGTATTTT
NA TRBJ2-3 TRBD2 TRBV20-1 CSAAGGGASLTDTQYF TGCAGTGCGGCAGGCGGGGGGGCGAGTTTGACAGATACGCAGTATTTT
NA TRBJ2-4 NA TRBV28 CASLLRNAKNIQYF TGTGCCAGCCTACTCCGGAACGCCAAAAACATTCAGTACTTC
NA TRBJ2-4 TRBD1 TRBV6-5 CASSYAVQGANIQYF TGTGCCAGCAGTTACGCTGTACAGGGGGCGAACATTCAGTACTTC
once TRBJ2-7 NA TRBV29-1 CSVVNSPSSYEQYF TGCAGCGTTGTAAACAGCCCGAGCTCCTACGAGCAGTACTTC
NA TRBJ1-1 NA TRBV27 CASSLWGQLNTEAFF TGTGCCAGCAGTTTATGGGGACAACTGAACACTGAAGCTTTCTTT
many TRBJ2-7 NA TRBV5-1 CASSLGQASYEQYF TGTGCCAGCAGTTTAGGGCAGGCCTCCTACGAGCAGTACTTC
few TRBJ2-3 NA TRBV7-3 CASSSRGRDRASTDTQYF TGTGCCAGCAGCTCACGGGGAAGAGACAGAGCTAGCACAGATACGCAGTATTTT
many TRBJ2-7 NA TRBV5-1 CASSLSDQTYEQYF TGCGCCAGCAGCTTGTCGGATCAAACCTACGAGCAGTACTTC
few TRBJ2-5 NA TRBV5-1 CASSLAPEGGTQYF TGCGCCAGCAGCTTGGCCCCCGAGGGGGGGACCCAGTACTTC
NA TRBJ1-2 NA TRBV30 CAWTRARFYGYTF TGTGCCTGGACCCGGGCGCGTTTCTATGGCTACACCTTC
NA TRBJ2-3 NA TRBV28 CASFGGSVGTDTQYF TGTGCCAGCTTCGGAGGGTCTGTGGGAACAGATACGCAGTATTTT
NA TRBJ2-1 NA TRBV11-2 CASMPLTLRGAHYNEQFF TGTGCCAGCATGCCGCTTACGCTTCGGGGCGCCCACTACAATGAGCAGTTCTTC
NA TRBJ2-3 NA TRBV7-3 CASSLNGVTQYF TGTGCCAGCAGCTTAAATGGGGTTACGCAGTATTTT
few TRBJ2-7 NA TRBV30 CAWSVQVHEQYF TGTGCCTGGAGTGTACAAGTCCACGAGCAGTACTTC
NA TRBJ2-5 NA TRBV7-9 CASGLSGGSETQYF TGTGCCAGCGGACTTAGCGGAGGTAGTGAGACCCAGTACTTC
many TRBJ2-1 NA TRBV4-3 CASSQDSNVLEQFF TGCGCCAGCAGCCAAGATAGTAACGTGCTTGAGCAGTTCTTC
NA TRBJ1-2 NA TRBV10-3 CATRTPDTQLYGYTF TGTGCCACCAGGACACCGGACACACAGCTTTATGGCTACACCTTC
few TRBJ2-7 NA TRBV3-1 CASSPGPNGDEQYF TGTGCCAGCAGCCCAGGCCCTAACGGCGACGAGCAGTACTTC
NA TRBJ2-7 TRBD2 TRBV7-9 CASTRARAGGPYEQYF TGTGCCAGCACCAGAGCTCGGGCGGGAGGGCCCTACGAGCAGTACTTC